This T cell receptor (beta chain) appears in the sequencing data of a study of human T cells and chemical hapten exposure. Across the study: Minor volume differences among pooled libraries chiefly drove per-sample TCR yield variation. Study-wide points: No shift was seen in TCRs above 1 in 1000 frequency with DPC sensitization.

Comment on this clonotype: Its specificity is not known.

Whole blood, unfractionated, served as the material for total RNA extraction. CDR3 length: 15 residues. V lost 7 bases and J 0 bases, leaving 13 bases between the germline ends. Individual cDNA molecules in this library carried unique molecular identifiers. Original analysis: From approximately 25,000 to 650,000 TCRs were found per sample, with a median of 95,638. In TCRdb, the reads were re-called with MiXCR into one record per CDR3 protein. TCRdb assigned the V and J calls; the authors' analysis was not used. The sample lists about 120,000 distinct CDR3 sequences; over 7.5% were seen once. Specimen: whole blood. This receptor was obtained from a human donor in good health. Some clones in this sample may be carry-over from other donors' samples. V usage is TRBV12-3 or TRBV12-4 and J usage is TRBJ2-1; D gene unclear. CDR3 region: CASNSRLSSYNEQFF. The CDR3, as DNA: TGTGCCAGCAACTCCAGGTTAAGCTCCTACAATGAGCAGTTCTTC.